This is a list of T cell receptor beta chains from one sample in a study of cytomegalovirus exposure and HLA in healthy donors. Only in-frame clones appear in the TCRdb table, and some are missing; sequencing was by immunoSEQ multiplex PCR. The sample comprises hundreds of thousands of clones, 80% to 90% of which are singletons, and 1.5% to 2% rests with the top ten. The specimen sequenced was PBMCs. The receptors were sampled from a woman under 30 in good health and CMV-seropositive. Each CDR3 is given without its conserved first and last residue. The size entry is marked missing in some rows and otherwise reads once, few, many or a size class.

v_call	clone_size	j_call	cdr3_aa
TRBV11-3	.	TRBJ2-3	ASSPGFSTDTQY
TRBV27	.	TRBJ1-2	ASSIRGTPNYGYT
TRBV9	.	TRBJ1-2	ASSVAWGLHGYT
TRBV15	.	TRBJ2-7	ATSMTAVYEQY
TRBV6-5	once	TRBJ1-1	ASSNSGTGGTEAF
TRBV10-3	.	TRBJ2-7	AISGGGSSYEQY
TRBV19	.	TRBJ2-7	ASSRQSAGTSGSLEQY
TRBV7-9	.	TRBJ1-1	ASSLVGLRAGAF
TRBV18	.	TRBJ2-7	ASSPWGAGAEQY
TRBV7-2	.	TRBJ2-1	ASSLSGSYNEQF
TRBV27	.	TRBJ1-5	ASSLSRRGLTNQPQH
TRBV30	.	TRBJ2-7	AWSSSATYEQY
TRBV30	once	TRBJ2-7	AWSAGRSSYEQY
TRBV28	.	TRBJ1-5	ASSWSSNQPQH
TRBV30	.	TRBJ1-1	AWITDMNTEAF